Each of the 29 T cell receptor beta chains below was sequenced from the same sample in a study of OX40 agonist ivuxolimab in advanced cancers. The table came from immunoSEQ multiplex PCR; TCRdb's copy has only in-frame clones and leaves some out. The repertoire has tens of thousands of clones, around 86% of them found once; the top ten carry around 0.28%. Material: CD4+ or CD8+ T cells sorted from blood, obtained in a trial of the OX40 agonist ivuxolimab. Every receptor here comes from an adult with an advanced solid tumor such as melanoma, head and neck, liver or kidney cancer.

The chain recombines TRBV19 with TRBJ2-3; TRBD2 agrees at 8 bases. The CDR3 spans 16 residues. Germline V gene sequence: CDR1 LNHDA, CDR2 SQIVND (reference sequence). The V gene end was trimmed by 5 bases and the J gene end by 0 bases; junction bases not matched to a gene: 7. The CDR3 loop is CASSRKRESSTDTQYF. CDR3 DNA sequence: TGTGCCAGTAGTCGGAAGCGGGAGTCTAGCACAGATACGCAGTATTTT.

This clone was detected a few times. The chain uses TRBV10-1 and TRBJ1-5; TRBD1 agrees at 9 bases. The CDR3 sequence is 15 residues long. Unmatched junction bases numbered 7, after V lost 5 bases and J lost 5 bases. Germline lookup yields CDR1 WNHNN and CDR2 SYGVQD (reference sequence). In nucleotides, the CDR3 is TGCGCCAGCAGTCTCCTAGGACAGGGGTATCAGCCCCAGCATTTT. Protein sequence: CASSLLGQGYQPQHF.

The chain couples TRBV4-1 to TRBJ2-7; 8 bases map to TRBD1. Germline V lookup: CDR1 MGHRA, CDR2 YSYEKL. V lost 2 bases and J lost 5; bases outside the gene matches: 11. CDR3 length equals 16 residues. The CDR3 coding sequence is TGCGCCAGCAGCCAACTTCCGGGACAGGTGGGAAACGAGCAGTACTTC. Translation: CASSQLPGQVGNEQYF.

The rearrangement uses TRBV30 and TRBJ1-6; D unclear. V dropped 0 bases and J dropped 8 bases, with 17 bases sitting between them. Germline V gene lookup returns CDR1 GTSNPN and CDR2 SVGIG (reference sequence). CDR3 length: 16 residues. The CDR3 bases are TGTGCCTGGAGTGTACGACGGGCAATACCTCATTCACCCCTCCACTTT. As protein: CAWSVRRAIPHSPLHF.

J is TRBJ1-6 and V is TRBV5-4; perhaps TRBD1 as D (6 bases). The CDR3 extends over 17 amino acids. Germline V lookup: CDR1 SGHNT, CDR2 YYREEE (reference sequence). V was pared by 0 bases and J by 10 bases, with 20 bases between. The CDR3 protein is CASSLGSGGRGESPLHF. In DNA form, the CDR3 reads TGTGCCAGCAGCTTGGGCTCCGGGGGGCGCGGGGAGTCACCCCTCCACTTT.

The CDR3 here is CASSFSTGAGTGELFF. In DNA form, the CDR3 reads TGTGCCAGCAGCTTTTCTACGGGGGCTGGTACCGGGGAGCTGTTTTTT. This chain connects TRBV7-9 to TRBJ2-2; either TRBD1 or TRBD2 may supply D (6 bases each). V was trimmed by 3 bases and J by 5 bases, leaving 16 bases between them. In germline, CDR1 is SEHNR, CDR2 FQNEAQ (reference sequence). The CDR3 is 16 residues long. Full variable domain (missing parts from reference TRBV7-9 and TRBJ2-2): DTGVSQNPRHKITKRGQNVTFRCDPISEHNRLYWYRQTLGQGPEFLTYFQNEAQLEKSRLLSDRFSAERPKGSFSTLEIQRTEQGDSAMYLCASSFSTGAGTGELFFGEGSRLTVL.

CDR3 nucleotide sequence: TGCGCCAGCAGCCCGGGACCACCCCGAACTGGAAACACCATATATTTT. Translation gives CASSPGPPRTGNTIYF. V is TRBV4-1 and J is TRBJ1-3; D is perhaps TRBD1 (5 bases). Germline V gene data show CDR1 as MGHRA and CDR2 as YSYEKL. The length of the CDR3 is 16 residues. V was trimmed by 4 bases and J by 2 bases, leaving 15 bases between them.

The chain has TRBV25-1 and TRBJ1-2; D might be TRBD1 (5 bases). The CDR3 extends over 13 amino acids. Germline V gene sequence: CDR1 MGHDK, CDR2 SYGVNS. V lost 10 bases to trimming and J lost 3 bases, with 15 bases between them. The CDR3 protein is CATRDGGYYGYTF. In DNA, the CDR3 is TGTGCCACCCGGGACGGAGGATACTATGGCTACACCTTC.

This chain connects TRBV27 to TRBJ2-1; D uncertain. V was trimmed by 7 bases and J by 0 bases, leaving 16 bases between them. Germline V gives CDR1 MNHEY, CDR2 SMNVEV (reference sequence). This CDR3 spans 16 amino acids. CDR3 sequence (DNA): TGTGCCAGCACCCTGACTGGCCCGAGCTCCTACAATGAGCAGTTCTTC. The encoded protein is CASTLTGPSSYNEQFF.

The CDR3 nucleotides read TGCAGCGCCGGAGGACAGGGGGCGTCTGGCCAGCAGTACTTC. Protein product: CSAGGQGASGQQYF. The chain is built from TRBV29-1 and TRBJ2-7; 11 bases agree with TRBD1. This CDR3 contains 14 residues. Germline V CDR1 and CDR2: SQVTM, ANQGSEA. Trimming removed 7 bases from V and 8 bases from J; junction bases left unmatched: 13.

The chain combines TRBV27 with TRBJ1-5; D gene uncertain. Germline loops: CDR1 MNHEY, CDR2 SMNVEV (reference sequence). This CDR3 has 15 amino acids. V lost 0 bases and J 4 bases, leaving 10 bases between the germline ends. The CDR3 DNA follows: TGTGCCAGCAGTTTATCGAGGGCAGAGAATCAGCCCCAGCATTTT. Amino acids: CASSLSRAENQPQHF.

The V call is TRBV5-6, the J call TRBJ2-7; weak D call: TRBD1 (6 bases). CDR3 length equals 14 residues. V lost 1 base and J lost 2, with 10 bases in between. Per germline, CDR1 SGHDT and CDR2 YYEEEE. The DNA of the CDR3 is TGTGCCAGCAGCTTGTGGCCAGGGGCCTACGAGCAGTACTTC. Its protein product is CASSLWPGAYEQYF.

This clone was counted a few times. The chain uses TRBV10-3 and TRBJ2-6; D not resolved. The CDR3 has 11 amino acids. Per the germline V gene, CDR1 is ENHRY and CDR2 is SYGVKD. V was clipped by 10 bases and J by 4 bases, with 5 bases between them. CDR3 DNA: TGTGCCACCGAAGGGGCCAACGTCCTGACTTTC. This encodes CATEGANVLTF.

This clone occurred once. This chain connects TRBV7-2 to TRBJ2-7, with D hard to call. Germline V gene data show CDR1 as SGHTA and CDR2 as FQGNSA. This CDR3 region has 11 residues. Trimming removed 5 bases at V and 2 bases at J, with 4 bases between. The CDR3 loop is CASSEAYEQYF. The CDR3 bases are TGTGCCAGCAGCGAGGCCTACGAGCAGTACTTC.

V and J are TRBV5-4 and TRBJ1-4, with a possible D match to TRBD1 (6 bases). Trimming cost V 4 bases and J 8 bases, with 15 bases left between them. Per germline, CDR1 SGHNT and CDR2 YYREEE (reference sequence). The CDR3 is made up of 14 amino acids. Here the CDR3 reads CASSQGQPHEKLFF. The CDR3 nucleotides read TGTGCCAGCAGCCAGGGACAACCCCACGAAAAACTGTTTTTT.

The gene calls are TRBV5-6 and TRBJ1-5; D is undetermined. Germline values: CDR1 SGHDT, CDR2 YYEEEE. This CDR3 has 15 amino acids. V was trimmed by 2 bases and J by 1 base, leaving 10 bases between them. The CDR3 nucleotides read TGTGCCAGCAGCTTAGCAGGACCAAGCAATCAGCCCCAGCATTTT. Translated, it gives CASSLAGPSNQPQHF. The whole variable domain, remainder taken from reference TRBV5-6 and TRBJ1-5, is DAGVTQSPTHLIKTRGQQVTLRCSPKSGHDTVSWYQQALGQGPQFIFQYYEEEERQRGNFPDRFSGHQFPNYSSELNVNALLLGDSALYLCASSLAGPSNQPQHFGDGTRLSIL.

V usage is TRBV5-1 and J usage is TRBJ2-5; unclear D gene. Between the trimmed V and J ends, which lost 1 base and 3 bases, there was a span of 10 bases. Per the germline V gene, CDR1 is SGHRS and CDR2 is YFSETQ. The CDR3 loop spans 14 amino acids. The CDR3 spells CASSLLAGEETQYF. In nucleotides, the CDR3 is TGCGCCAGCAGCTTGTTAGCCGGTGAAGAGACCCAGTACTTC.

The rearrangement uses TRBV18 and TRBJ1-4, with D possibly matching TRBD1 (5 bases). The length of the CDR3 is 16 residues. Between the trimmed V and J ends, which lost 4 bases and 8 bases, there was a span of 20 bases. Germline loops: CDR1 KGHSH, CDR2 LQKENI. The CDR3 loop reads CASSRSGSLSGEKLFF. CDR3 coding DNA: TGTGCCAGCTCACGGTCGGGGTCCCTCTCAGGGGAAAAACTGTTTTTT.

V and J are TRBV18 and TRBJ1-2; D not certain. Germline values: CDR1 KGHSH, CDR2 LQKENI. CDR3 length: 15 amino acids. V shed 0 bases and J shed 1 base, with 9 bases lying between them. The CDR3 sequence: CASSPPGLSNYGYTF. The DNA of the CDR3 is TGTGCCAGCTCACCACCAGGTCTAAGTAACTATGGCTACACCTTC.

This chain uses TRBV13 with TRBJ2-3, with TRBD2 matching over 13 bases. CDR1 and CDR2 (germline): PRHDT, FYEKMQ (reference sequence). The CDR3 covers 15 residues. The junction had 3 bases not matched to a gene; V was cut back by 5 bases and J by 4 bases. CDR3 sequence: CASSLLAGGPDTQYF. The CDR3 DNA reads TGTGCCAGCAGCCTACTAGCGGGGGGGCCAGATACGCAGTATTTT.

The CDR3 DNA is TGCGCCAGCAGCTTGTACCCGGTCCCCGGGACCTACGAGCAGTACTTC. It specifies CASSLYPVPGTYEQYF. The rearrangement uses TRBV5-1 and TRBJ2-7; tentatively, D is TRBD2 (5 bases). V shed 1 base and J shed 2 bases, with 16 bases lying between them. CDR1 is SGHRS, CDR2 YFSETQ, per germline. This CDR3 contains 16 residues.

V gene TRBV10-2 combines with J gene TRBJ2-1; TRBD1 agrees at 10 bases. The germline V gene encodes CDR1 WSHSY and CDR2 SAAADI. CDR3 size: 16 residues. Trimming at V came to 3 bases and at J to 0 bases, leaving 2 bases not matched to a gene. CDR3: CASSDGDRGSYNEQFF. CDR3 nucleotides: TGCGCCAGCAGTGACGGGGACAGGGGCTCCTACAATGAGCAGTTCTTC.

The genes are TRBV14 and TRBJ1-4; D is perhaps TRBD1 (5 bases). CDR1 SGHDN and CDR2 FVKESK come from the germline V gene. The CDR3 covers 15 residues. With 0 bases removed from V and 4 bases from J, the gap between germline ends came to 9 bases. CDR3 nucleotide sequence: TGTGCCAGCAGCCAAGAAGTGGGGCTTAATGAAAAACTGTTTTTT. Its translation is CASSQEVGLNEKLFF. The variable domain in full, with the rest retrieved from reference TRBV14 and TRBJ1-4, is EAGVTQFPSHSVIEKGQTVTLRCDPISGHDNLYWYRRVMGKEIKFLLHFVKESKQDESGMPNNRFLAERTGGTYSTLKVQPAELEDSGVYFCASSQEVGLNEKLFFGSGTQLSVL.

The J gene is TRBJ2-7, the V gene TRBV9; D is ambiguous. Per the germline V gene, CDR1 is SGDLS and CDR2 is YYNGEE. Deletions cut 4 bases from V and 4 bases from J, with 15 bases between. This CDR3 is 14 amino acids long. The CDR3 sequence: CASSPGEVGYEQYF. The CDR3 DNA reads as TGTGCCAGCAGCCCAGGCGAGGTTGGTTACGAGCAGTACTTC.

The chain couples TRBV7-2 to TRBJ1-2, with D tentatively TRBD1 (6 bases). There are 15 residues in the CDR3. V was cut by 5 bases and J by 2 bases, with 15 bases left in between. Per the germline V gene, CDR1 is SGHTA and CDR2 is FQGNSA. The CDR3 region is CASSKPDSFNYGYTF. CDR3 DNA: TGTGCCAGCAGCAAACCGGACAGCTTCAACTATGGCTACACCTTC.

V and J are TRBV6-6 and TRBJ1-4; a weak D match, TRBD1 (6 bases). The CDR3 is 14 residues long. The V end lost 5 bases, the J end lost 8 bases, and 15 bases lay between the germline ends. Germline-derived CDR1 and CDR2 are MNHNY and SVGAGI (reference sequence). CDR3 DNA sequence: TGTGCCAGCAGTCAAAACAGGGAGGGGGAAAAACTGTTTTTT. Protein product: CASSQNREGEKLFF.

The chain has TRBV6-5 and TRBJ2-7; perhaps D is TRBD1 or TRBD2 (5 bases each). Trimming cost V 1 base and J 2 bases, with 6 bases left between them. The CDR3 sequence is 13 residues long. CDR1 is MNHEY and CDR2 is SVGAGI in the germline V gene. CDR3 in DNA: TGTGCCAGCAGTTACTTGGGGGCCTACGAGCAGTACTTC. Translation: CASSYLGAYEQYF.

This rearrangement joins TRBV4-3 to TRBJ2-5, with 12 bases fitting TRBD2. Germline V CDR1 and CDR2: LGHNA, YSLEER. The CDR3 length is 17 residues. V shed 0 bases and J 3 bases; nucleotides not matched to a gene: 5. The CDR3 DNA sequence: TGCGCCAGCAGCCAAGACCTAAGACTAGCGGGGGAAGAGACCCAGTACTTC. Its protein product is CASSQDLRLAGEETQYF.

This chain connects TRBV5-1 to TRBJ2-5, with D possibly being TRBD2 (5 bases). The V end lost 4 bases, the J end lost 5 bases, and 18 bases lay between the germline ends. CDR3 size: 15 residues. Germline V gene sequence: CDR1 SGHRS, CDR2 YFSETQ. CDR3 loop: CASSPEGLPGETQYF. In DNA, the CDR3 is TGCGCCAGCAGCCCGGAAGGTCTCCCGGGGGAGACCCAGTACTTC.